This entry describes one TCR beta chain. The germline gene is not matched at one end of the junction; a read error may be the cause. The sample belongs to a study of blood T cells in healthy people across ages. The second PCR ran roughly 7 to 12 cycles with a sample-barcoded 5' primer and J-beta primers. In TCRdb, the 5' RACE reads were re-called with MiXCR into one record per CDR3 protein. The repertoire holds approximately 1.5 million distinct CDR3 sequences, with roughly 43% as singletons. The receptor was isolated from a woman under 30 in good health. The sequenced material came from blood.

The CDR3 here is CASSQDPSGTDRQYF. CDR3 coding DNA: TGCGCCAGCAGCCAAGATCCAAGCGGCACAGATAGGCAGTATTTT. The rearrangement joins TRBV4-3 to TRBJ2-3; a possible D gene is TRBD2 (5 bases). The CDR3 consists of 15 residues. CDR1 is LGHNA, CDR2 YSLEER, per germline.